Listed here are 17 T cell receptor beta chains from one sample, sequenced in a study of CD4 T cells in relation to SARS-CoV-2 and coronaviruses. No antigen is known for these receptors. Only in-frame clones appear in the TCRdb table, and some are missing; sequencing was by immunoSEQ multiplex PCR. The sample lists about 18,000 clones, roughly 77% seen once, with around 30% in the top ten. The unexposed donors gave CD4+ T cells in about 2011-2018, prior to COVID-19. The cells were cultured for about ten days before CD4+ T cells were isolated. Specimen: CD4+ T cells from PBMCs, cultured in vitro. The receptors here all came from a human donor in good health.

The chain is built from TRBV28 and TRBJ2-1; no clear D gene. The germline CDR1 and CDR2 sequences are MDHEN and SYDVKM. Deletions cut 5 bases from V and 2 bases from J, with 10 bases between. There are 14 residues in the CDR3. The CDR3 bases are TGTGCCAGCAGTCCCACTTGGACCTACAATGAGCAGTTCTTC. Protein product: CASSPTWTYNEQFF.

This clone occurred once. This chain connects TRBV30 to TRBJ2-7; D is undetermined. Germline CDR1 reads GTSNPN; CDR2 reads SVGIG (reference sequence). The germline V and J ends were trimmed by 3 bases and 3 bases, with 9 bases remaining between them. CDR3 length equals 12 residues. CDR3 region: CAWRIAGYEQYF. The CDR3, as DNA: TGTGCCTGGAGAATCGCCGGCTACGAGCAGTACTTC. Variable domain in full (rest from reference TRBV30 and TRBJ2-7): SQTIHQWPATLVQPVGSPLSLECTVEGTSNPNLYWYRQAAGRGLQLLFYSVGIGQISSEVPQNLSASRPQDRQFILSSKKLLLSDSGFYLCAWRIAGYEQYFGPGTRLTVT.

The V and J genes are TRBV5-1 and TRBJ1-1; 9 bases are shared with TRBD1. Germline CDR1 is SGHRS and CDR2 is YFSETQ. The CDR3 has 16 residues. With V trimmed by 4 bases and J by 0 bases, 7 bases remained unmatched. CDR3 in amino acids: CASSIQGARMNTEAFF. The CDR3, as DNA: TGCGCCAGCAGCATACAGGGGGCGAGGATGAACACTGAAGCTTTCTTT.

The chain uses TRBV7-9 and TRBJ1-6; no reliable D call. This CDR3 has 15 amino acids. V lost 5 bases and J lost 5, with 13 bases in between. In germline, CDR1 is SEHNR, CDR2 FQNEAQ (reference sequence). CDR3 DNA: TGTGCCAGCAGCCCCCCCGGACCGAATAATTCACCCCTCCACTTT. Translating it yields CASSPPGPNNSPLHF. The full variable domain, rest sourced from reference TRBV7-9 and TRBJ1-6, is DTGVSQNPRHKITKRGQNVTFRCDPISEHNRLYWYRQTLGQGPEFLTYFQNEAQLEKSRLLSDRFSAERPKGSFSTLEIQRTEQGDSAMYLCASSPPGPNNSPLHFGNGTRLTVT.

The chain is built from TRBV28 and TRBJ1-1; D is unclear. This CDR3 region has 14 residues. Germline lookup yields CDR1 MDHEN and CDR2 SYDVKM. The ends were cut back, 8 bases at V and 3 bases at J, with 16 bases in the middle. CDR3 protein: CASDLGGRHTEAFF. The DNA for the CDR3 is TGTGCCAGCGATTTGGGTGGCCGACACACTGAAGCTTTCTTT.

V is TRBV9 and J is TRBJ2-6; TRBD1 might be the D (5 bases). Per the germline V gene, CDR1 is SGDLS and CDR2 is YYNGEE. V was pared by 2 bases and J by 1 base, with 19 bases between. CDR3 length: 19 residues. CDR3: CASSVGLTDTFSGANVLTF. CDR3 nucleotide sequence: TGTGCCAGCAGCGTTGGTCTTACGGACACCTTTTCTGGGGCCAACGTCCTGACTTTC.

The V and J genes are TRBV15 and TRBJ2-3; D gene unclear. The CDR3 sequence is 14 residues long. V dropped 0 bases and J dropped 5 bases, with 9 bases sitting between them. In germline, CDR1 is LNHNV, CDR2 YYDKDF (reference sequence). CDR3: CATSRDRELDTQYF. CDR3 DNA sequence: TGTGCCACCAGCAGAGATCGAGAATTAGATACGCAGTATTTT.

This clone has only a few counts. The DNA of the CDR3 is TGTGCCAGCAGCTTGTTCCAGGGGCTCCAAGAGACCCAGTACTTC. Amino acid sequence: CASSLFQGLQETQYF. The chain has TRBV5-6 and TRBJ2-5; D possibly corresponds to TRBD1 (6 bases). Germline CDR1 reads SGHDT; CDR2 reads YYEEEE. Trimming removed 1 base from V and 1 base from J, with 11 bases in between. The CDR3 is made up of 15 amino acids.

This clone was counted only a few times. The chain is built from TRBV9 and TRBJ2-1, with 8 bases aligning to TRBD2. Trimming cost V 7 bases and J 7 bases; bases outside gene matches: 22. CDR3 length: 18 residues. Germline lookup yields CDR1 SGDLS and CDR2 YYNGEE. CDR3 region: CASDTTSGELTISNEQFF. DNA for the CDR3: TGTGCCAGCGACACCACTAGCGGAGAGCTGACAATAAGTAATGAGCAGTTCTTC.

The chain combines TRBV27 with TRBJ1-1; D is uncertain. This CDR3 region has 14 residues. Trimming pared 5 bases from V and 0 bases from J, leaving 10 bases between. CDR1 and CDR2 from the germline V gene are MNHEY and SMNVEV (reference sequence). The CDR3 spells CASSPHAMNTEAFF. The CDR3 coding sequence is TGTGCCAGCAGTCCGCACGCCATGAACACTGAAGCTTTCTTT.

This clone was counted between two and nine times. The rearrangement links TRBV19 to TRBJ2-3, with 8 positions matching TRBD2. This CDR3 spans 13 amino acids. CDR1 LNHDA and CDR2 SQIVND come from the germline V gene (reference sequence). Unmatched junction bases numbered 9, after V lost 10 bases and J lost 6 bases. In nucleotides, the CDR3 is TGTGCCATTAGAGAGCGGGAGTCGGATACGCAGTATTTT. This encodes CAIRERESDTQYF. The full variable domain, completed using reference TRBV19 and TRBJ2-3, is DGGITQSPKYLFRKEGQNVTLSCEQNLNHDAMYWYRQDPGQGLRLIYYSQIVNDFQKGDIAEGYSVSREKKESFPLTVTSAQKNPTAFYLCAIRERESDTQYFGPGTRLTVL.

The gene calls are TRBV2 and TRBJ2-7, with a possible D match to TRBD2 (6 bases). CDR1 and CDR2 from the germline V gene are SNHLY and FYNNEI. This CDR3 region has 12 residues. The V gene lost 6 bases and the J gene lost 4 bases, with 10 bases spanning the gap. This CDR3 reads CASRPGLYEQYF. In nucleotides, the CDR3 is TGTGCCAGCAGGCCGGGACTTTACGAGCAGTACTTC.

J is TRBJ1-1 and V is TRBV15, with TRBD1 as a possible D gene (5 bases). Trimming took 3 bases from V and 5 from J, leaving 19 bases between them. Germline V gives CDR1 LNHNV, CDR2 YYDKDF (reference sequence). This CDR3 comprises 16 residues. The CDR3 spells CATSRDGTSLGTEAFF. The CDR3 DNA is TGTGCCACCAGCAGGGACGGGACGTCTCTGGGGACTGAAGCTTTCTTT. Full variable domain (rest looked up from reference TRBV15 and TRBJ1-1): DAMVIQNPRYQVTQFGKPVTLSCSQTLNHNVMYWYQQKSSQAPKLLFHYYDKDFNNEADTPDNFQSRRPNTSFCFLDIRSPGLGDTAMYLCATSRDGTSLGTEAFFGQGTRLTVV.

The chain combines TRBV9 with TRBJ2-3, with 7 bases aligning to TRBD2. The CDR3 is 14 residues long. CDR1 is SGDLS and CDR2 is YYNGEE in the germline V gene. The V gene end was trimmed by 3 bases and the J gene end by 3 bases; junction bases not matched to a gene: 4. CDR3 sequence reads: CASSGGGLTDTQYF. For the CDR3, the DNA is TGTGCCAGCAGCGGGGGGGGTTTGACAGATACGCAGTATTTT.

This clone showed up just once. The rearrangement uses TRBV28 and TRBJ2-7; TRBD2 is a possible D gene (5 bases). CDR3 length: 16 amino acids. The germline V gene has CDR1 MDHEN and CDR2 SYDVKM. V lost 2 bases to trimming and J lost 0 bases, with 14 bases between them. The CDR3 nucleotides read TGTGCCAGCAGTTTAGAGCGGCTACCTAGCTCCTACGAGCAGTACTTC. This translates into CASSLERLPSSYEQYF.

The chain couples TRBV7-3 to TRBJ2-2, with 15 bases matching TRBD2. Per germline, CDR1 SGHTA and CDR2 FQGTGA. The CDR3 loop spans 16 amino acids. V was clipped by 2 bases and J by 7 bases; unmatched bases: 2. For the CDR3, the DNA is TGTGCCAGCAGCTTAGGACTAGCGGGAGGGCACGGGGAGCTGTTTTTT. Protein product: CASSLGLAGGHGELFF.

This clone was recorded a few times. The V gene is TRBV10-2, the J gene TRBJ2-7, with a weak D call TRBD2 (6 bases). V was pared by 4 bases and J by 3 bases, with 7 bases between. CDR1 and CDR2 (germline): WSHSY, SAAADI. This CDR3 has 12 residues. The CDR3 DNA sequence: TGCGCCAGCAGTGCGGAGGGCTACGAGCAGTACTTC. It codes for CASSAEGYEQYF.